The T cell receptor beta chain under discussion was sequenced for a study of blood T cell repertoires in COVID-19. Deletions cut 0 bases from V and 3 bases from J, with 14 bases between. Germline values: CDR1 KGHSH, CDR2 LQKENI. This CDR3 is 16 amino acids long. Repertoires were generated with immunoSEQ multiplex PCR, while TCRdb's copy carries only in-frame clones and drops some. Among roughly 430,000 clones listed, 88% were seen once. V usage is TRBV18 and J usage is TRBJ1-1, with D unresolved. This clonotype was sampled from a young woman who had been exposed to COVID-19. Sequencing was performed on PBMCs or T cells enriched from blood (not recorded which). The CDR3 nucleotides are TGTGCCAGCTCACCACCGAGCCTAAGGAGAGACACTGAAGCTTTCTTT. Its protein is CASSPPSLRRDTEAFF.